This T cell receptor (beta chain) comes out of a study of shared clonotypes between healthy human individuals. When replicate PCRs were run on sorted subsets, they used 150 to 250 ng DNA, 28,000 or so T cell genomes. Here immunoSEQ multiplex PCR was the method, and the copy in TCRdb shows in-frame clones only, minus some. The sample records some 2,000,000 clones, about 95% being singletons. CDR1 SGHAT and CDR2 FQNNGV come from the germline V gene. The CDR3 spans 17 residues. V lost 6 bases, J lost 5 bases, and 20 bases lay in between. CD8 cells regarded as naive lacked CD45RO, were positively chosen for CCR7, and omitted terminally differentiated effector memory CD45RA+ cells.

V is TRBV11-2 and J is TRBJ1-6, with D tentatively TRBD1 (6 bases). Sequencing was done on a sample of naive CD8+ T cells sorted from blood. This TCR came from a man between 18 and 35 years old in good health. The CDR3 nucleotides read TGTGCCAGCAGAACGACACGGACAGTTGGGGATAATTCACCCCTCCACTTT. This translates into CASRTTRTVGDNSPLHF.